The rows below give T cell receptor beta chains drawn from one sample of a study of T cell responses to AZD1222 COVID-19 vaccine. Libraries were prepared by immunoSEQ multiplex PCR; TCRdb keeps only in-frame clonotypes and omits some of them. The sample lists approximately 100,000 clones, 85% to 90% occurring once. Sequenced material: peripheral blood, taken on day 0 of AZD1222 vaccination. These receptors all stem from an adult in good health. Each CDR3 is given with its conserved first and last residue. D genes are given only for firm matches. Size is stated for part of the rows, as once, few or many counts, or as a class when the clone is expanded.

>.|TRBV28|TRBJ2-1|.
CASRQDGLHNEQFF
TGTGCCAGCAGGCAAGACGGTCTCCACAATGAGCAGTTCTTC
>TRBD1|TRBV27|TRBJ1-3|.
CASSLRGPGNTIYF
TGTGCCAGCAGCCTCAGGGGGCCTGGAAACACCATATATTTT
>.|TRBV4-2|TRBJ1-1|.
CASSRPGRLNTEAFF
TGTGCCAGCAGCCGACCGGGACGGTTGAACACTGAAGCTTTCTTT
>.|TRBV5-6|TRBJ1-2|few
CASSFSPGQISFNYGYTF
TGTGCCAGCAGCTTCTCCCCTGGCCAGATTTCATTCAACTATGGCTACACCTTC
>.|TRBV27|TRBJ1-2|.
CASSPSPGDPGYTF
TGTGCCAGCAGTCCCTCCCCAGGGGATCCTGGCTACACCTTC
>.|TRBV21-1|TRBJ2-7|once
CASSSSGGPSYEQYF
TGTGCCAGCAGCTCTTCGGGGGGACCCTCCTACGAGCAGTACTTC
>.|TRBV7-9|TRBJ1-1|.
CASSLIRATEAFF
TGTGCCAGCAGCTTAATCAGGGCCACTGAAGCTTTCTTT
>TRBD1|TRBV2|TRBJ1-5|.
CASRPGTGTQPQHF
TGTGCCAGCAGGCCTGGGACAGGGACTCAGCCCCAGCATTTT
>.|TRBV5-5|TRBJ1-2|.
CASSLGLGRGLTVLTNGYTF
TGTGCCAGCAGCTTGGGCCTCGGACGGGGGCTTACTGTTCTAACTAATGGCTACACCTTC
>TRBD1|TRBV5-1|TRBJ2-7|.
CASSPGQFYEQYF
TGCGCCAGCAGCCCGGGACAGTTCTACGAGCAGTACTTC
>TRBD2|TRBV9|TRBJ2-3|.
CASSFASGGRTDTQYF
TGTGCCAGCAGCTTTGCGAGCGGGGGTCGTACAGATACGCAGTATTTT
>.|TRBV2|TRBJ1-5|.
CASTSAGAYSNQPQHF
TGTGCCAGCACCTCGGCAGGGGCATATAGCAATCAGCCCCAGCATTTT
>.|TRBV7-6|TRBJ1-5|.
CASSSAGRQVKDQPQHF
TGTGCCAGCAGCTCAGCGGGACGCCAAGTTAAAGATCAGCCCCAGCATTTT